The clone carrying this T cell receptor beta chain was detected a few times. Each CDR3 protein gets one entry after TCRdb re-called the PCR reads with MiXCR. Here the sample spans 89,000 or so distinct CDR3 sequences, 45% to 50% being singletons. V was shortened by 3 bases and J by 5 bases, with 13 bases between the two germline ends. The CDR3 is 15 residues long. CDR1 is SEHNR, CDR2 FQNEAQ, per germline (reference sequence). The data stem from a study of CDR3 diversity in severe acne. Input material: blood. The rearrangement links TRBV7-9 to TRBJ1-4, with D maybe TRBD1 (6 bases). The receptor was derived from a male donor in good health, serving as a control. The CDR3 DNA is TGTGCCAGCAGCTTGGCCGGGACATCGAATGAAAAACTGTTTTTT. Amino acids: CASSLAGTSNEKLFF.